These 10 T cell receptor beta chains were sequenced from one sample in a study of CD8+ T cells in alopecia areata. Treatment meaning: oral pan-JAK inhibitor, 5-10 mg twice daily. After isolation, RNA underwent reverse transcription to generate cDNA as the sequencing template. Here immunoSEQ multiplex PCR was the method, and the copy in TCRdb shows in-frame clones only, minus some. The sample includes approximately 140,000 clones, around 82% of them seen just once. This specimen consisted of CD8+ T cells sorted from blood, obtained at week 4, from a patient treated with tofacitinib. The receptors were sampled from a human donor with alopecia areata.

J is TRBJ1-1 and V is TRBV4-1; no definite D call. The length of the CDR3 is 14 residues. The V gene's germline CDR1 is MGHRA and CDR2 YSYEKL. V lost 3 bases to trimming and J lost 0 bases, with 8 bases between them. The CDR3 spells CASSQGGMNTEAFF. In nucleotides, the CDR3 is TGCGCCAGCAGCCAGGGAGGAATGAACACTGAAGCTTTCTTT.

This rearrangement joins TRBV29-1 to TRBJ2-1; 10 bases fit TRBD1. There are 14 residues in the CDR3. Trimming took 5 bases from V and 2 from J; bases not matched to a gene: 3. The germline V gene encodes CDR1 SQVTM and CDR2 ANQGSEA. This chain's CDR3 is CSVRTGGTYNEQFF. As DNA, the CDR3 is TGCAGCGTTAGGACAGGGGGAACCTACAATGAGCAGTTCTTC.

V usage is TRBV13 and J usage is TRBJ1-5; D unresolved. The CDR3 has 13 residues. Germline-derived CDR1 and CDR2 are PRHDT and FYEKMQ (reference sequence). With 5 bases removed from V and 5 bases from J, the gap between germline ends came to 10 bases. Here the CDR3 reads CASSRGDYQPQHF. The DNA of the CDR3 is TGTGCCAGCAGCCGGGGAGATTATCAGCCCCAGCATTTT. The full variable domain, its missing parts supplied by reference TRBV13 and TRBJ1-5, is AAGVIQSPRHLIKEKRETATLKCYPIPRHDTVYWYQQGPGQDPQFLISFYEKMQSDKGSIPDRFSAQQFSDYHSELNMSSLELGDSALYFCASSRGDYQPQHFGDGTRLSIL.

CDR3 residues: CASSLLAGFQETQYF. The CDR3, as DNA: TGTGCCAGCAGCCTCCTAGCGGGGTTTCAAGAGACCCAGTACTTC. The chain recombines TRBV2 with TRBJ2-5; 9 positions match TRBD2. The germline CDR1 and CDR2 sequences are SNHLY and FYNNEI. Trimming took 6 bases from V and 2 from J; bases not matched to a gene: 7. CDR3 size: 15 residues.

On this clone: The junction departs from the called germline gene at one end, perhaps through a read error. The CDR3 loop reads CASGLGNTQYF. The CDR3 nucleotides are TGTGCCAGCGGCTTGGGGAATACGCAGTATTTT. This chain joins TRBV11-2 and TRBJ2-3; D is undetermined. The CDR3 has 11 amino acids. CDR1 SGHAT and CDR2 FQNNGV come from the germline V gene.

This chain uses TRBV6-5 with TRBJ1-1; D is uncertain. Germline V gene lookup returns CDR1 MNHEY and CDR2 SVGAGI. This CDR3 region has 13 residues. Deletions cut 7 bases from V and 4 bases from J, with 13 bases between. CDR3 region: CASTPGRSTEAFF. In DNA, the CDR3 is TGTGCCAGCACCCCCGGACGGTCCACTGAAGCTTTCTTT.

The sample holds one count of this clone. V and J are TRBV15 and TRBJ1-4; unclear D gene. Germline CDR1 LNHNV, CDR2 YYDKDF (reference sequence). Trimming pared 1 base from V and 4 bases from J, leaving 7 bases between. This CDR3 contains 14 residues. This CDR3 reads CATSRVGRNEKLFF. The CDR3 DNA sequence: TGTGCCACCAGCAGAGTAGGGCGTAATGAAAAACTGTTTTTT.

The chain combines TRBV11-3 with TRBJ2-7; D call uncertain. The CDR3 has 15 residues. CDR1 and CDR2 from the germline V gene are SGHNT and YENEEA. Trimming left V 3 bases short and J 3 bases short, with 15 bases between. In nucleotides, the CDR3 is TGTGCCAGCAGCTTTCTCTCGACACCAGGCTACGAGCAGTACTTC. Translation gives CASSFLSTPGYEQYF.

This rearrangement joins TRBV11-2 to TRBJ2-7, with 9 nucleotides matching TRBD1. J gave up 2 bases and V 1 base, and 6 bases lay outside the gene matches. The CDR3 consists of 16 residues. Per the germline V gene, CDR1 is SGHAT and CDR2 is FQNNGV. CDR3 residues: CASSLVLGQGAYEQYF. The CDR3 DNA follows: TGTGCCAGCAGCTTAGTCCTGGGACAGGGAGCCTACGAGCAGTACTTC.

This clone was observed a handful of times. The chain combines TRBV19 with TRBJ2-7; 8 bases are shared with TRBD1. In germline, CDR1 is LNHDA, CDR2 SQIVND (reference sequence). Trimming took 8 bases from V and 3 from J; bases not matched to a gene: 12. The CDR3 totals 15 residues. CDR3 nucleotide sequence: TGTGCCAGTCAGATAACCGGGACAGGCATCTACGAGCAGTACTTC. It specifies CASQITGTGIYEQYF.